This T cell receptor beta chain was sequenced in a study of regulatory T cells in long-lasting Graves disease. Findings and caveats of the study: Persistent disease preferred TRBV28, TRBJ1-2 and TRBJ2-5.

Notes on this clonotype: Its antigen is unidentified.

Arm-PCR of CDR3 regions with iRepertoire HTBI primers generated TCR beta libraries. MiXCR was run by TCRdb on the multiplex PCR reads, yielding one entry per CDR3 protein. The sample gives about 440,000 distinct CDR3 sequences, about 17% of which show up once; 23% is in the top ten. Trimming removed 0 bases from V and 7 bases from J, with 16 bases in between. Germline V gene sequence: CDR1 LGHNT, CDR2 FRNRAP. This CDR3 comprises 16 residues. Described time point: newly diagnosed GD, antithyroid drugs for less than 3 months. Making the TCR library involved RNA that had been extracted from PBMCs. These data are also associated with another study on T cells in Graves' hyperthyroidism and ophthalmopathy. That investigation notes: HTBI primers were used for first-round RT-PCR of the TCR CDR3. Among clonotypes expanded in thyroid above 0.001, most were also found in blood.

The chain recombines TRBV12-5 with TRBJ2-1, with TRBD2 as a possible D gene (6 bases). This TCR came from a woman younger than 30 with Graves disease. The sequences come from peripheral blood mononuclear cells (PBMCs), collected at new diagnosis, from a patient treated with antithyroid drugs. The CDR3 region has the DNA TGTGCTAGTGGTTTGGTAGGGTCGGGGGTCAGGAATGAGCAGTTCTTC. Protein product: CASGLVGSGVRNEQFF.